This paragraph covers one T cell receptor (beta chain) sequence. Its antigen remains unknown. The CDR3 runs to 11 residues. For TCR beta, cDNA was produced by 5'RACE template switching with UMIs. TCRdb reprocessed the 5' RACE reads and reports one entry per CDR3 protein, with no DNA. The sample table sets out 200,000 to 300,000 distinct CDR3 sequences. This sample stems from a study of T cells expressing NK-cell markers. Study details: The study drew TCR beta repertoires from sorted CD3+CD56+NKG2C+, CD3+CD56+NKG2C- and CD3+CD56-NKG2C+ T cells. Findings and caveats of the study: For five or six donors, the dominant NKG2C+ clonotypes made up roughly 1.0-7.0% of their CD8+ T cells.

This clonotype originated in a woman between 18 and 69 years old in good health. The sequenced material came from blood T cells: a sorted CD56 or NKG2C T cell subset, CD4+ or CD8+ T cells, or bulk PBMC T cells (not recorded which). The V gene is TRBV12-3 or TRBV12-4, the J gene TRBJ2-1. The CDR3 spells CASRLYNEQFF.